These T cell receptor beta chains were read from a single sample in a study of cytomegalovirus exposure and HLA in healthy donors. Libraries were prepared by immunoSEQ multiplex PCR; TCRdb keeps only in-frame clonotypes and omits some of them. Here the sample spans 150,000 to 200,000 clones, around four fifths being singletons. Specimen: PBMCs. These receptors all stem from a man aged 18 to 29 in good health and CMV-seropositive. CDR3s include the opening cysteine and the closing phenylalanine or tryptophan. Some rows have no size entry. The others give once, few or many, or a class for an expanded clone.

>TRBV10-3|.|TRBJ1-1
CAIRPQSADTEASF
>TRBV25-1|.|TRBJ2-1
CATTLRDRDVATEQFF
>TRBV4-1|.|TRBJ2-3
CASSQDEVVRPGGQYF
>TRBV4-1|.|TRBJ2-7
CASSHPGTGTYEQYF
>TRBV7-2|.|TRBJ2-5
CASSLSPPGKTQYF
>TRBV6-5|few|TRBJ1-2
CASFTRGLGYTF
>TRBV4-1|.|TRBJ2-1
CASSPQGQKQFF
>TRBV7-8|.|TRBJ2-1
CASSPTSGTRDTGNEQFF
>TRBV5-1|.|TRBJ2-1
CASSLAAGGWNNEQFF
>TRBV5-1|.|TRBJ2-1
CASSGGDAPAGNEQFF
>TRBV7-9|.|TRBJ2-7
CASSFPLSDSYEQYF
>TRBV11-2|.|TRBJ1-1
CASSLGRGTEAFF
>TRBV2|.|TRBJ2-2
CASTYRDRNTGELFF